This T cell receptor (beta chain) was sequenced in a study of blood T cell repertoires in COVID-19. Overall study: Sites across the United States, Italy and Spain contributed samples from acute and convalescent COVID-19. T cells, B-cell-depleted T cells, or PBMCs provided the cDNA or gDNA that served as material.

V gave up 6 bases and J gave up 4 bases; unmatched junction bases: 3. Per germline, CDR1 MNHNY and CDR2 SVGAGI (reference sequence). The CDR3 loop spans 14 amino acids. Enrolment of Seattle patients took place during active infection, and they were followed longitudinally. Original data processing: Amplifying reference gene primers gave estimates of nucleated cell counts. Sequencing was performed with immunoSEQ multiplex PCR; in TCRdb, only in-frame clones are kept and a portion is missing. Clone size and V and J calls were adopted from that table, with D and trimming inferred from the DNA. The sample has some 250,000 clones, 81% seen once.

The TCR sequence derives from an elderly woman with COVID-19, enrolled during active disease. Input material: peripheral blood. The chain recombines TRBV6-6 with TRBJ1-4, with 9 bases fitting TRBD1. The CDR3 DNA sequence: TGTGCCAGCAGATCGACAGGGGGTAATGAAAAACTGTTTTTT. It yields the protein CASRSTGGNEKLFF.